What follows describes a single TCR beta chain. This CDR3 region has 14 residues. Germline V CDR1 and CDR2: SGHAT, FQNNGV. V lost 7 bases and J 2 bases, leaving 15 bases between the germline ends. These data are taken from a study of shared clonotypes between healthy human individuals. At a deep level, the assay was run. Some clones are missing from TCRdb's copy, which holds only in-frame ones; the method was immunoSEQ multiplex PCR. Here the sample spans 450,000 to 500,000 clones, 60% to 85% being singletons. The study drew all its donors from Caucasian adults living in Nashville, Tennessee. The source is a woman aged 40 to 55 in good health. Some clones in this sample may be carry-over from other donors' samples. The sequenced sample consisted of PBMCs. The genes are TRBV11-2 and TRBJ2-7; possibly TRBD1 for D (6 bases). The DNA of the CDR3 is TGTGCCAGCACTACGATCCGGGACACCTACGAGCAGTACTTC. This gives the protein CASTTIRDTYEQYF.